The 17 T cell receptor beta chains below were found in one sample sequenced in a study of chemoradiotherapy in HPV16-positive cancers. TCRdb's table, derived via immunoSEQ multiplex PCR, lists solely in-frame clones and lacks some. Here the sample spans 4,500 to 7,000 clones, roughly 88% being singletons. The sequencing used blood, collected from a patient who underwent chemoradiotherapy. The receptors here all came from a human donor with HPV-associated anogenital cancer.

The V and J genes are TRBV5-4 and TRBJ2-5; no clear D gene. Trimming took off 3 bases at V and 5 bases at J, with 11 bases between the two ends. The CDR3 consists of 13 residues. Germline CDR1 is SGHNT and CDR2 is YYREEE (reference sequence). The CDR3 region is CASSSTLGETQYF. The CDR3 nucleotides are TGTGCCAGCAGCTCTACGCTAGGGGAGACCCAGTACTTC.

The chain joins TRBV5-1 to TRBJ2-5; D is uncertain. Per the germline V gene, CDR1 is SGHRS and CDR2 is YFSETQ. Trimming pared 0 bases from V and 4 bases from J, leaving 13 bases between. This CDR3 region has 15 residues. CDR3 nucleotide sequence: TGCGCCAGCAGCTTGGAGGTTAGCTCCCGAGAGACCCAGTACTTC. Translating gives CASSLEVSSRETQYF.

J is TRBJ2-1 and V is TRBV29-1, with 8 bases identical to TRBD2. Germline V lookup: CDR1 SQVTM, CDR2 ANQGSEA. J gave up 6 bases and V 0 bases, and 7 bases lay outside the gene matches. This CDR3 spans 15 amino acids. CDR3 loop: CSVEDGLAGFNEQFF. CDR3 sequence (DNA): TGCAGCGTTGAAGATGGGCTAGCGGGTTTCAATGAGCAGTTCTTC.

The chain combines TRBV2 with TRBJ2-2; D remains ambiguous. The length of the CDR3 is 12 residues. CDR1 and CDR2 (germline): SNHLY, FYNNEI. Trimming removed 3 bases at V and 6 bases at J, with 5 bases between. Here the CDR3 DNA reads TGTGCCAGCAGTGAGCTCTCCGGGGAGCTGTTTTTT. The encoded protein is CASSELSGELFF. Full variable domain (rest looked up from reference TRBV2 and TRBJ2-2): EPEVTQTPSHQVTQMGQEVILRCVPISNHLYFYWYRQILGQKVEFLVSFYNNEISEKSEIFDDQFSVERPDGSNFTLKIRSTKLEDSAMYFCASSELSGELFFGEGSRLTVL.

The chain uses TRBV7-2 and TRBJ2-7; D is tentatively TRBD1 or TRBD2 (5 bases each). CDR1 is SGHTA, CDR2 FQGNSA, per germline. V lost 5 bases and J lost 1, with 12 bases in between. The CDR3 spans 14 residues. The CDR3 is CASSLGRRSYEQYF. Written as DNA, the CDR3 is TGTGCCAGCAGCCTGGGACGGAGGTCCTACGAGCAGTACTTC.

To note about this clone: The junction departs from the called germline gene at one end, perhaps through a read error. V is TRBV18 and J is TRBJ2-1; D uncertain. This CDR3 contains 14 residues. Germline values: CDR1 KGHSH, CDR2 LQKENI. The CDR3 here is CASSPPAFNNEQFF. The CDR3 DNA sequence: TGTGCCAGCTCACCACCGGCCTTCAACAACGAGCAGTTCTTC.

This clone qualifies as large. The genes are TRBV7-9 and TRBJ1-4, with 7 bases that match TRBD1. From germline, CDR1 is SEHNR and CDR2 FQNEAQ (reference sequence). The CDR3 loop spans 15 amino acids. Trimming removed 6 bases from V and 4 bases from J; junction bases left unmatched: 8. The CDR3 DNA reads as TGTGCCAGCAGTCCCGAGGACAGGAGTAATGAAAAACTGTTTTTT. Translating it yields CASSPEDRSNEKLFF.

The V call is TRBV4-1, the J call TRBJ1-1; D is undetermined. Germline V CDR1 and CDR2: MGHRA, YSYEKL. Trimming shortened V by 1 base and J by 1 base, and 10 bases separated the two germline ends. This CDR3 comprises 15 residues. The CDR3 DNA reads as TGCGCCAGCAGCCAAGGTTGGCAGACGAACACTGAAGCTTTCTTT. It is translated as CASSQGWQTNTEAFF.

CDR3 bases: TGTGCCAGCAGCTTAGAGTCGGGCCATCAGCCCCAGCATTTT. Translation: CASSLESGHQPQHF. The V call is TRBV7-2, the J call TRBJ1-5; unclear D gene. Trimming pared 1 base from V and 5 bases from J, leaving 9 bases between. Germline CDR1 reads SGHTA; CDR2 reads FQGNSA. The CDR3 runs 14 residues.

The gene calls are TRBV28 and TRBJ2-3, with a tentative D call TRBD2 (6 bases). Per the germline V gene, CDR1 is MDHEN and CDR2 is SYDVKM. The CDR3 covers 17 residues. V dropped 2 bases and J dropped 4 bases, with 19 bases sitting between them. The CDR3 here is CASSLAAEGQDADTQYF. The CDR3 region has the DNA TGTGCCAGCAGTTTAGCCGCGGAGGGCCAGGACGCAGATACGCAGTATTTT.

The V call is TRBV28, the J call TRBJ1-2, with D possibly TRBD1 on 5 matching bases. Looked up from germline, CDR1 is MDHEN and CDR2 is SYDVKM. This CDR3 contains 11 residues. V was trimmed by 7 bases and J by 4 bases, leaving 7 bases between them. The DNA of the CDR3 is TGTGCCAGCAATCAGGGCTATGGCTACACCTTC. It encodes CASNQGYGYTF.

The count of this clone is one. CDR3 loop: CASSPEGDGQYF. CDR3 nucleotides: TGTGCCAGCTCACCAGAGGGGGATGGGCAGTACTTC. The chain links TRBV18 to TRBJ2-7; maybe TRBD1 (6 bases). Germline loops: CDR1 KGHSH, CDR2 LQKENI. The CDR3 is 12 amino acids. The V gene lost 2 bases and the J gene lost 9 bases, with 11 bases spanning the gap.

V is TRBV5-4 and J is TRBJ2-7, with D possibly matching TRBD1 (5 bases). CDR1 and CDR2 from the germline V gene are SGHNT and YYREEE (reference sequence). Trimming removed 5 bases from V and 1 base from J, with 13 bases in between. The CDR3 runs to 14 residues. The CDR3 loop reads CASRYSTESYEQYF. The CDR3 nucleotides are TGTGCCAGCAGGTACTCGACAGAATCCTACGAGCAGTACTTC.

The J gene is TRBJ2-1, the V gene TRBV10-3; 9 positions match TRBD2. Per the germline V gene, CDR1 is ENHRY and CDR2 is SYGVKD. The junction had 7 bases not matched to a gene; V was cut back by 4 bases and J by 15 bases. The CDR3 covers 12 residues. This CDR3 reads CAISGGAGGWFF. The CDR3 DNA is TGTGCCATCAGTGGAGGAGCGGGAGGATGGTTCTTC.

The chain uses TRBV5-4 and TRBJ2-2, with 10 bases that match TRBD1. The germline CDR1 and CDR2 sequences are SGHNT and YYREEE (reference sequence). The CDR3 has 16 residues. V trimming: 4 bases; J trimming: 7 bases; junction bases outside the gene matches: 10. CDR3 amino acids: CASSPWGQGMDGELFF. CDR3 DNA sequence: TGTGCCAGCAGCCCGTGGGGACAGGGGATGGACGGGGAGCTGTTTTTT.

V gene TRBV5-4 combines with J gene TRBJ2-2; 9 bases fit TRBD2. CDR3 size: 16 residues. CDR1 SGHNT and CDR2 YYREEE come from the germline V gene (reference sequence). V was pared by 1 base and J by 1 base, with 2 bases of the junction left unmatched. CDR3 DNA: TGTGCCAGCAGCTTGAATAGCGGGGGGAACACCGGGGAGCTGTTTTTT. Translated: CASSLNSGGNTGELFF.

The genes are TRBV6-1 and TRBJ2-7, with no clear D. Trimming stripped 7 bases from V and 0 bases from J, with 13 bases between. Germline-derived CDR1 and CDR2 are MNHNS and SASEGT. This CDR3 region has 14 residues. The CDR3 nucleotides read TGTGCCAGCATGAACCGGGTGAGCTCCTACGAGCAGTACTTC. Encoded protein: CASMNRVSSYEQYF.